The next 26 T cell receptor beta chains were all read from a single sample in a study of human T cells and chemical hapten exposure. It was the library that attached unique molecular identifiers to individual cDNA molecules. TCRdb re-called the reads through MiXCR, storing one row per CDR3 protein. The profile shows 95,000 to 150,000 distinct CDR3 sequences, 8% to 9.5% of them singletons. Total RNA was extracted from unfractionated whole blood. Material for sequencing was whole blood. These receptors were collected from a human donor in good health. Some clones in this sample may be carry-over from other donors' samples.

CDR3 DNA: TGTGCCACCAGCAGAGAGATCCAAGGGGACCAGTACTTC. It specifies CATSREIQGDQYF. The V gene is TRBV15, the J gene TRBJ2-5; D is possibly TRBD1 (5 bases). Germline V gene data show CDR1 as LNHNV and CDR2 as YYDKDF (reference sequence). The CDR3 has 13 amino acids. Trimming cost V 0 bases and J 10 bases, with 12 bases left between them.

This clonotype has ten or more counts. J is TRBJ1-5 and V is TRBV6-5; 9 positions agree with TRBD1. V lost 0 bases, J lost 7 bases, and 4 bases stayed unmatched. The CDR3 is 15 residues long. The germline V gene has CDR1 MNHEY and CDR2 SVGAGI. CDR3 in amino acids: CASSYSMGQGQPQHF. The CDR3 DNA reads TGTGCCAGCAGTTACTCGATGGGACAGGGCCAGCCCCAGCATTTT.

This clonotype was detected a few times. This sequence joins TRBV7-6 and TRBJ2-7; D unclear. CDR1 is SGHVS, CDR2 FNYEAQ, per germline. Trimming cost V 0 bases and J 0 bases, with 9 bases left between them. The CDR3 consists of 15 residues. For the CDR3, the DNA is TGTGCCAGCAGCTTAGCCACGGGCAGCTCCTACGAGCAGTACTTC. The encoded protein is CASSLATGSSYEQYF.

This clonotype was counted at least ten times. CDR3 sequence reads: CASSSQGTGSEQYF. CDR3 DNA: TGCGCCAGCAGCTCTCAAGGGACAGGTTCCGAGCAGTACTTC. This chain connects TRBV5-1 to TRBJ2-7, with TRBD1 identical over 8 bases. Per germline, CDR1 SGHRS and CDR2 YFSETQ. J gave up 6 bases and V 3 bases, and 8 bases lay outside the gene matches. This CDR3 has 14 residues.

This clonotype was counted at least ten times. J is TRBJ1-4 and V is TRBV12-3 or TRBV12-4; no reliable D call. The ends were cut back, 3 bases at V and 4 bases at J, with 12 bases in the middle. The CDR3 spans 15 residues. DNA for the CDR3: TGTGCCAGCAGTTTTGAGGACTTCAGTAATGAAAAACTGTTTTTT. Amino acid sequence: CASSFEDFSNEKLFF.

This clonotype has just a few counts. The chain couples TRBV20-1 to TRBJ2-5; 7 nucleotides match TRBD2. Germline values: CDR1 DFQATT, CDR2 SNEGSKA (reference sequence). V dropped 1 base and J dropped 5; count of bases not matched to a gene: 10. This CDR3 has 15 residues. CDR3 nucleotide sequence: TGCAGTGCTAGAGGGGCCCTAGCGGCGGTGGAGACCCAGTACTTC. Its translation: CSARGALAAVETQYF.

CDR3 protein: CASSLVSLDEQYF. The CDR3 region has the DNA TGCGCCAGCAGCTTGGTGTCCCTCGACGAGCAGTACTTC. This chain connects TRBV5-1 to TRBJ2-7; D is undetermined. The CDR3 sequence is 13 residues long. Trimming removed 0 bases from V and 5 bases from J, with 9 bases in between. CDR1 SGHRS and CDR2 YFSETQ come from the germline V gene.

This clonotype was seen many times. This rearrangement joins TRBV9 to TRBJ2-7; D gene uncertain. The V gene's germline CDR1 is SGDLS and CDR2 YYNGEE. This CDR3 is 13 amino acids long. V was pared by 0 bases and J by 6 bases, with 10 bases between. CDR3 protein: CASSVDMGSEQYF. The CDR3 DNA reads TGTGCCAGCAGCGTAGATATGGGAAGCGAGCAGTACTTC. The variable domain in full, completed from reference TRBV9 and TRBJ2-7, reads DSGVTQTPKHLITATGQRVTLRCSPRSGDLSVYWYQQSLDQGLQFLIQYYNGEERAKGNILERFSAQQFPDLHSELNLSSLELGDSALYFCASSVDMGSEQYFGPGTRLTVT.

The table lists this clonotype with many counts. The chain recombines TRBV12-5 with TRBJ2-2, with 9 bases matching TRBD1. Per germline, CDR1 LGHNT and CDR2 FRNRAP. The CDR3 consists of 19 residues. Trimming took 1 base from V and 1 from J; bases not matched to a gene: 10. The CDR3 region has the DNA TGTGCTAGTGGTTTGGGCCGGGACAGGGTTCCTCAGAACACCGGGGAGCTGTTTTTT. Its protein is CASGLGRDRVPQNTGELFF.

The chain has TRBV14 and TRBJ1-5; possible D gene TRBD1, 5 bases. This CDR3 is 16 amino acids long. CDR1 SGHDN and CDR2 FVKESK come from the germline V gene. V was clipped by 0 bases and J by 6 bases, with 15 bases between them. The CDR3 reads CASSQDEGSYSQPQHF. The CDR3 DNA is TGTGCCAGCAGCCAAGATGAGGGGTCTTACAGTCAGCCCCAGCATTTT.

This clonotype was counted many times. This chain links TRBV7-2 with TRBJ1-5; D not certain. CDR3 length: 13 amino acids. Between the trimmed V and J ends, which lost 5 bases and 5 bases, there was a span of 10 bases. The V gene's germline CDR1 is SGHTA and CDR2 FQGNSA. CDR3 sequence reads: CASSPPAHQPQHF. CDR3 coding DNA: TGTGCCAGCAGCCCGCCGGCCCATCAGCCCCAGCATTTT. The variable domain in full, completed from reference TRBV7-2 and TRBJ1-5, reads GAGVSQSPSNKVTEKGKDVELRCDPISGHTALYWYRQSLGQGLEFLIYFQGNSAPDKSGLPSDRFSAERTGGSVSTLTIQRTQQEDSAVYLCASSPPAHQPQHFGDGTRLSIL.

CDR3: CASSRGPNTGELFF. In DNA form, the CDR3 reads TGTGCCAGCAGCCGCGGACCGAACACCGGGGAGCTGTTTTTT. The chain joins TRBV14 to TRBJ2-2; the D is unclear. The CDR3 consists of 14 residues. Trimming took 4 bases from V and 0 from J, leaving 6 bases between them. Germline CDR1 and CDR2: SGHDN and FVKESK.

The chain links TRBV7-6 to TRBJ1-4; no firm D call. V gave up 1 base and J gave up 10 bases, with 4 bases separating them. From germline, CDR1 is SGHVS and CDR2 FNYEAQ. The CDR3 contains 11 residues. CDR3 in amino acids: CASSLEGKLFF. CDR3 nucleotides: TGTGCCAGCAGCTTAGAGGGAAAACTGTTTTTT.

This clonotype was seen more than once but under ten times. V usage is TRBV7-8 and J usage is TRBJ1-1; D uncertain. CDR3 size: 15 residues. The V gene lost 3 bases and the J gene lost 2 bases, with 13 bases spanning the gap. CDR1 SGHVS and CDR2 FQNEAQ come from the germline V gene. CDR3 DNA: TGTGCCAGCAGCTTCTCGGTCAACCTTAACACTGAAGCTTTCTTT. As protein: CASSFSVNLNTEAFF. Based on the CDR3 plus reference TRBV7-8 and TRBJ1-1, the full variable domain is GAGVSQSPRYKVAKRGQDVALRCDPISGHVSLFWYQQALGQGPEFLTYFQNEAQLDKSGLPSDRFFAERPEGSVSTLKIQRTQQEDSAVYLCASSFSVNLNTEAFFGQGTRLTVV.

The V call is TRBV7-9, the J call TRBJ1-1; D remains ambiguous. CDR1 is SEHNR, CDR2 FQNEAQ, per germline (reference sequence). V was pared by 4 bases and J by 0 bases, with 12 bases between. The CDR3 is made up of 15 amino acids. CDR3 sequence: CASSSKRTLNTEAFF. Here the CDR3 DNA reads TGTGCCAGCAGCTCCAAGAGGACCCTGAACACTGAAGCTTTCTTT.

This clonotype has just a few counts. The chain combines TRBV7-8 with TRBJ2-1, with 7 positions matching TRBD2. V shed 4 bases and J 4 bases; nucleotides not matched to a gene: 10. Germline V gene lookup returns CDR1 SGHVS and CDR2 FQNEAQ. CDR3 length: 16 amino acids. In nucleotides, the CDR3 is TGTGCCAGCAGCTCCCCTGGCGGGAGCTTTTACAATGAGCAGTTCTTC. Translation gives CASSSPGGSFYNEQFF.

The sample holds many counts of this clonotype. The CDR3 spells CASSLGDRLNTEAFF. The CDR3 DNA sequence: TGTGCCAGCAGCTTAGGAGACAGATTGAACACTGAAGCTTTCTTT. The rearrangement links TRBV7-2 to TRBJ1-1; D is possibly TRBD1 (5 bases). CDR1 SGHTA and CDR2 FQGNSA come from the germline V gene. The CDR3 runs to 15 residues. V was cut by 1 base and J by 0 bases, with 9 bases left in between. Complete variable domain (other parts from reference TRBV7-2 and TRBJ1-1): GAGVSQSPSNKVTEKGKDVELRCDPISGHTALYWYRQSLGQGLEFLIYFQGNSAPDKSGLPSDRFSAERTGGSVSTLTIQRTQQEDSAVYLCASSLGDRLNTEAFFGQGTRLTVV.

This clonotype was observed many times. The chain carries TRBV18 and TRBJ1-1, with 9 nucleotides matching TRBD1. The germline CDR1 and CDR2 sequences are KGHSH and LQKENI. V shed 3 bases and J 0 bases; nucleotides not matched to a gene: 11. The CDR3 is 18 residues long. CDR3 sequence reads: CASSPLGQGNLMNTEAFF. In DNA form, the CDR3 reads TGTGCCAGCTCACCCCTTGGACAGGGGAACCTAATGAACACTGAAGCTTTCTTT.

This clonotype was seen more than once but under ten times. The chain has TRBV7-2 and TRBJ2-7; TRBD1 matches at 8 bases. This CDR3 has 17 amino acids. With 5 bases clipped from V and 3 bases from J, the junction kept 15 bases outside the gene matches. The germline V gene encodes CDR1 SGHTA and CDR2 FQGNSA. CDR3 sequence (DNA): TGTGCCAGCAGCCCCTTCTCGCCCGGGACAGGAAACTACGAGCAGTACTTC. This translates into CASSPFSPGTGNYEQYF.

This clonotype was picked up a small number of times. The J gene is TRBJ2-3, the V gene TRBV21-1; the table assigns TRBD1, which was not confirmed against the DNA. TRBV21-1 is designated a pseudogene. The CDR3 is 16 residues long. CDR3 nucleotides: TGTGCCAGCAGCAAAGAATCGACAGCCAGCACAGATACGCAGTATTTT. This gives the protein CASSKESTASTDTQYF.

This clonotype showed up many times. The chain employs TRBV29-1 and TRBJ2-6; D is unresolved. V lost 2 bases and J 2 bases, leaving 7 bases between the germline ends. CDR1 and CDR2 (germline): SQVTM, ANQGSEA. The CDR3 runs to 14 residues. This CDR3 is CSVESGTGANVLTF. Written as DNA, the CDR3 is TGCAGCGTTGAAAGTGGTACTGGGGCCAACGTCCTGACTTTC. The full variable domain, with the rest looked up from reference TRBV29-1 and TRBJ2-6, is SAVISQKPSRDICQRGTSLTIQCQVDSQVTMMFWYRQQPGQSLTLIATANQGSEATYESGFVIDKFPISRPNLTFSTLTVSNMSPEDSSIYLCSVESGTGANVLTFGAGSRLTVL.

In this sample, this clonotype turned up many times. The CDR3 loop is CASSWNYGYTF. DNA of the CDR3: TGTGCCAGCAGCTGGAACTATGGCTACACCTTC. The chain uses TRBV6-2 or TRBV6-3 and TRBJ1-2; no clear D gene. This CDR3 is built from 11 residues. The germline V gene has CDR1 MNHEY and CDR2 SVGEGT. Trimming cost V 6 bases and J 2 bases, with 4 bases left between them.

In its sample, this clonotype was seen a few times. V and J are TRBV29-1 and TRBJ2-2, with D perhaps matching TRBD1 (6 bases). Looked up from germline, CDR1 is SQVTM and CDR2 is ANQGSEA. The CDR3 is 12 amino acids. Trimming left V 7 bases short and J 8 bases short, with 14 bases between. The CDR3 DNA reads TGCAGCGCACCCACAGGGACAGGGGAGCTGTTTTTT. Translating gives CSAPTGTGELFF.

Only a few counts were recorded for this clonotype. Sequence at one end of the junction differs from germline and may be a read error. The chain uses TRBV20-1 and TRBJ2-7, with TRBD2 matching over 8 bases. The CDR3 length is 17 residues. Germline V gene lookup returns CDR1 DFQATT and CDR2 SNEGSKA (reference sequence). The CDR3, as DNA: TGCAGTGCTAAACCCAGAGGATTTAGCGGGGCAACCTATGAGCAGTACTTC. Its translation is CSAKPRGFSGATYEQYF.

Many counts were recorded for this clonotype. The chain is built from TRBV7-2 and TRBJ1-4; possible D gene TRBD1, 6 bases. Germline V gives CDR1 SGHTA, CDR2 FQGNSA. CDR3 length equals 11 residues. V dropped 6 bases and J dropped 15 bases, with 14 bases sitting between them. This CDR3 is CASSSGDAVFF. The CDR3 coding sequence is TGTGCCAGCAGTTCAGGGGACGCGGTGTTTTTT.

The sample holds many counts of this clonotype. This chain joins TRBV6-2 or TRBV6-3 and TRBJ1-5; D is undetermined. The CDR3 extends over 13 amino acids. V was cut by 2 bases and J by 2 bases, with 4 bases left in between. CDR1 is MNHEY, CDR2 SVGEGT, per germline. Written as DNA, the CDR3 is TGTGCCAGCAGTTACGGGGGCAATCAGCCCCAGCATTTT. Translation: CASSYGGNQPQHF.